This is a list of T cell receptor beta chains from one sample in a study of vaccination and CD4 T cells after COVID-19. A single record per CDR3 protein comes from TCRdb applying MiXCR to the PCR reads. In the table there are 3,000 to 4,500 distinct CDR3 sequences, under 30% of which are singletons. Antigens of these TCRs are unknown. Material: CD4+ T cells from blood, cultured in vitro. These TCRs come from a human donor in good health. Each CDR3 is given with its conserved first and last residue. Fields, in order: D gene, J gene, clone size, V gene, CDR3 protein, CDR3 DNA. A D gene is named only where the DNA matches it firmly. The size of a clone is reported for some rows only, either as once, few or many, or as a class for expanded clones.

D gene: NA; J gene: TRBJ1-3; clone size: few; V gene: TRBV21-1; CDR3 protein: CASSRPGGAEGNTIYF; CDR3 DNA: TGTGCCAGCAGCAGACCAGGGGGCGCGGAAGGAAACACCATATATTTT
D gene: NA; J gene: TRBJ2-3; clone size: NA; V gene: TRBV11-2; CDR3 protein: CASSHTFGQQYF; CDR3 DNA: TGTGCCAGCAGCCATACCTTCGGACAGCAGTATTTT
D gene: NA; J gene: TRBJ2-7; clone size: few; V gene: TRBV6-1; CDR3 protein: CASTPSSGSYEQYF; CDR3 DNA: TGTGCCAGCACCCCCAGCTCCGGCTCATACGAGCAGTACTTC
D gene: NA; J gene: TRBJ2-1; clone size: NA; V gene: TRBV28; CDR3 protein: CASSLFGNEQFF; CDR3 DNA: TGTGCCAGCAGTTTATTTGGGAATGAGCAGTTCTTC
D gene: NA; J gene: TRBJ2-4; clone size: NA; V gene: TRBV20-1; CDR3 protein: CSARGPTSPYSVGRDLAKNIQYF; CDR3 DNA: TGCAGTGCTCGAGGCCCTACGTCACCCTACAGCGTAGGACGAGACCTCGCCAAAAACATTCAGTACTTC
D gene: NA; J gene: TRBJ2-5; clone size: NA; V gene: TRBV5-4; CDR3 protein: CASSLVVSGQETQYF; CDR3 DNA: TGTGCCAGCAGCTTGGTCGTTAGCGGCCAAGAGACCCAGTACTTC
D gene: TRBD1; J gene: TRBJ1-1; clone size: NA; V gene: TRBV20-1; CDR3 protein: CSAYRGVNTEAFF; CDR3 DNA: TGCAGTGCTTACAGGGGGGTGAACACTGAAGCTTTCTTT
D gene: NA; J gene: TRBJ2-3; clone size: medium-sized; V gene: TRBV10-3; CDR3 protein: CAISGPSTDTQYF; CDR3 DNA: TGTGCCATCAGTGGACCGAGCACAGATACGCAGTATTTT
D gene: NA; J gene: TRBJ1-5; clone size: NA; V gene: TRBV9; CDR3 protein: CASSDGENQPQHF; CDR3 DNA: TGTGCCAGCAGCGACGGGGAGAATCAGCCCCAGCATTTT
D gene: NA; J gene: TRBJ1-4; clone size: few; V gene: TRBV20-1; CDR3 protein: CSARDLGARKLFF; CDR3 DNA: TGCAGTGCTAGAGATTTGGGGGCGCGAAAACTGTTTTTT
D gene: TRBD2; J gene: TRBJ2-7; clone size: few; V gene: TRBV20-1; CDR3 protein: CSATGTSGAYEQYF; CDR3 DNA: TGCAGTGCAACCGGGACTAGCGGGGCCTACGAGCAGTACTTC
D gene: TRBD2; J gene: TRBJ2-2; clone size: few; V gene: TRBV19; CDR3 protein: CASSKKLLAGGYTGELFF; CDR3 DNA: TGTGCCAGTAGCAAAAAACTACTAGCGGGAGGGTACACCGGGGAGCTGTTTTTT
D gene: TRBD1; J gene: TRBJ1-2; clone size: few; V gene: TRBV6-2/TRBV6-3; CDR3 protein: CASSQTGQGDYGYTF; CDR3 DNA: TGTGCCAGCAGCCAAACGGGACAGGGCGACTATGGCTACACCTTC
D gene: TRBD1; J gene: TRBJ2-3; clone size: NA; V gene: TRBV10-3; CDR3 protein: CAISESKGTGGTDTQYF; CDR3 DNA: TGTGCCATCAGTGAGTCGAAAGGGACAGGGGGCACAGATACGCAGTATTTT
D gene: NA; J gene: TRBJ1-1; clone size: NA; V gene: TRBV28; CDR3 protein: CASSFRGGTEAFF; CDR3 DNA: TGTGCCAGCAGTTTCAGAGGAGGGACTGAAGCTTTCTTT
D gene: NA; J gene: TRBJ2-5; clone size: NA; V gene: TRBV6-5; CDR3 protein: CASSYGSRGGSKTQYF; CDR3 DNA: TGTGCCAGCAGTTACGGGTCCCGCGGAGGGTCAAAGACCCAGTACTTC
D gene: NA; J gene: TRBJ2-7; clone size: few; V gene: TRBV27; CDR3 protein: CASSFAGSVYEQYF; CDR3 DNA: TGTGCCAGCAGTTTTGCTGGCAGTGTGTACGAGCAGTACTTC
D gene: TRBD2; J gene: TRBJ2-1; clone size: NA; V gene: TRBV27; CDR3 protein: CASSRRGGSSYNEQFF; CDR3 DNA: TGTGCCAGCAGTCGCCGGGGAGGGAGCTCCTACAATGAGCAGTTCTTC
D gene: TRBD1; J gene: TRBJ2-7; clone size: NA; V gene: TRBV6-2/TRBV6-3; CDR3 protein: CASSRQGAIYEQYF; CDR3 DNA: TGTGCCAGCAGTCGACAGGGGGCGATCTACGAGCAGTACTTC
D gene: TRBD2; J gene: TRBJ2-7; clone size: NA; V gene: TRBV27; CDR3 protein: CASSPGTSGSYEQYF; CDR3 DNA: TGTGCCAGCAGCCCGGGGACTAGCGGCTCCTACGAGCAGTACTTC
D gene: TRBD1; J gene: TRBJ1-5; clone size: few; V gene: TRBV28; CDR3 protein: CASSLFRGRGNQPQHF; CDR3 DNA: TGTGCCAGCAGTTTATTCAGGGGGCGCGGGAATCAGCCCCAGCATTTT
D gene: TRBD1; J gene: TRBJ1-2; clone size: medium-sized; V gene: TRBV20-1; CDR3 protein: CSARGDRGGYGYTF; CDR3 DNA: TGCAGTGCTAGAGGGGACAGGGGAGGGTATGGCTACACCTTC
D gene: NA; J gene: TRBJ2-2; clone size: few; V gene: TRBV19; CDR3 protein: CASKRQGSTGELFF; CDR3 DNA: TGTGCCAGTAAAAGGCAGGGGAGCACCGGGGAGCTGTTTTTT
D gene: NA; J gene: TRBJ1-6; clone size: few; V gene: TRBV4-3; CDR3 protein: CASSQEVESPLHF; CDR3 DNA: TGCGCCAGCAGCCAAGAGGTGGAATCACCCCTCCACTTT
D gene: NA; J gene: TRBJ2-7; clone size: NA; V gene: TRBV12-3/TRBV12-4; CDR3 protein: CASTRDWSYEQYF; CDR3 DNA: TGTGCCAGCACCCGGGACTGGTCCTACGAGCAGTACTTC
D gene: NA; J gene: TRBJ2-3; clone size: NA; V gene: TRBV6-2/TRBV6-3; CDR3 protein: CASSYGSRSTDTQYF; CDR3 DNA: TGTGCCAGCAGTTACGGCTCGCGGAGCACAGATACGCAGTATTTT
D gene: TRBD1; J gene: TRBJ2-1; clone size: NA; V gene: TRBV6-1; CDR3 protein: CASTALLAGTAYNEQFF; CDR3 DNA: TGTGCCAGCACTGCACTCTTAGCTGGGACAGCCTACAATGAGCAGTTCTTC
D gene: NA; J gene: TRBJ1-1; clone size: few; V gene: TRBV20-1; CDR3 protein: CSAQRDSLNTEAFF; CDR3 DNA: TGCAGTGCCCAGCGGGATTCTTTGAACACTGAAGCTTTCTTT
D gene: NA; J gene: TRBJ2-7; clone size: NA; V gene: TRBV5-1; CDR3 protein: CASSTKQGPSYEQYF; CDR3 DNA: TGCGCCAGCAGCACCAAACAGGGTCCCTCCTACGAGCAGTACTTC
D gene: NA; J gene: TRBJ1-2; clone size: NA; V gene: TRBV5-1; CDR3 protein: CASSDPRQGYGYTF; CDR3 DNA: TGCGCCAGCAGCGATCCACGGCAGGGGTATGGCTACACCTTC
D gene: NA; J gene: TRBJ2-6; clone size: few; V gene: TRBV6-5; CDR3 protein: CASSYSYGAGANVLTF; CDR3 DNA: TGTGCCAGCAGTTACTCGTACGGGGCTGGGGCCAACGTCCTGACTTTC
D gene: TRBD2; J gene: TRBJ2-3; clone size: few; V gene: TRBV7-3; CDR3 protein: CASSILAGGQVDTQYF; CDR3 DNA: TGTGCCAGCAGCATACTAGCGGGGGGGCAAGTGGATACGCAGTATTTT
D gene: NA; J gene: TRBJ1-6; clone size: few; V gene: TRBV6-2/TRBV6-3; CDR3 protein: CASGRGVGSPLHF; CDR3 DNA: TGTGCCAGCGGAAGAGGGGTGGGTTCACCCCTCCACTTT
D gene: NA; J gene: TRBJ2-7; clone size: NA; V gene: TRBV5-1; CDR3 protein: CASSLGKGTYEQYF; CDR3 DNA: TGCGCCAGCAGCTTGGGGAAAGGGACCTACGAGCAGTACTTC
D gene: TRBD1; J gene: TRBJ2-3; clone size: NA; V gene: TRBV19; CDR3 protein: CASSAGRDRESTDTQYF; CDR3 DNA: TGTGCCAGTAGTGCAGGGCGAGACAGGGAAAGCACAGATACGCAGTATTTT
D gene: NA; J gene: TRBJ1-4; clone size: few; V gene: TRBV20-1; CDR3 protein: CSTLAIEKLFF; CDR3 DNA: TGCAGTACCTTAGCGATTGAAAAACTGTTTTTT
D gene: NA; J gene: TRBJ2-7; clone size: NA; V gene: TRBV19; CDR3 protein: CASSISRNNYEQYF; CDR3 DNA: TGTGCCAGTAGTATAAGTAGGAACAACTACGAGCAGTACTTC
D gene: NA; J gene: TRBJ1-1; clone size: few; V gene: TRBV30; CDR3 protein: CAWSVDRPNTEAFF; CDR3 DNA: TGTGCCTGGAGTGTAGACAGGCCGAACACTGAAGCTTTCTTT
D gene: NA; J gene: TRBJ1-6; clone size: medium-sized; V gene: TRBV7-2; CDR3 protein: CASSYASPLHF; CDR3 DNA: TGTGCCAGCAGCTACGCCTCACCCCTCCACTTT
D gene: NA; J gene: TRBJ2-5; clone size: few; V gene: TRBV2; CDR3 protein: CASSPDQGMQTQYF; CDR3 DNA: TGTGCCAGCAGTCCGGATCAGGGTATGCAGACCCAGTACTTC
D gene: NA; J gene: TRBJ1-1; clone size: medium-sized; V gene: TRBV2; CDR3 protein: CASTPWGNTEAFF; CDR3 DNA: TGTGCCAGCACCCCATGGGGAAACACTGAAGCTTTCTTT
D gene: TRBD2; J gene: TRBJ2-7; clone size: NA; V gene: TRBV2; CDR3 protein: CASSREGPRQYF; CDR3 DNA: TGTGCCAGCAGCCGGGAGGGCCCCCGGCAGTACTTC